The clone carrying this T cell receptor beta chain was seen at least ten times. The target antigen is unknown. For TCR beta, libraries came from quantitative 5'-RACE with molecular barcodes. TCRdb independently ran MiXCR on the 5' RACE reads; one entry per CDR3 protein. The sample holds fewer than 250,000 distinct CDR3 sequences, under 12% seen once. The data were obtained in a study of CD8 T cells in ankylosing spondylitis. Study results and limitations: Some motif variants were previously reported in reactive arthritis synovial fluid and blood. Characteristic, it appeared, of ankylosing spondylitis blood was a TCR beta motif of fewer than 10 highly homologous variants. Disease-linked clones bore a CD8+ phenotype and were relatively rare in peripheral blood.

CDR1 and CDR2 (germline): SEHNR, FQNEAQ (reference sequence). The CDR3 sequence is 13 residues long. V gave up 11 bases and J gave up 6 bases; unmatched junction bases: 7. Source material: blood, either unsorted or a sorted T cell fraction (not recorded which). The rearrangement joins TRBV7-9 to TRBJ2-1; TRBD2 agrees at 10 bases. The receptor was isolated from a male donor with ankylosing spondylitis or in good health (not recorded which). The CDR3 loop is CASRASGGNEQFF. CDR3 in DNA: TGTGCCTCGAGGGCTAGCGGGGGCAATGAGCAGTTCTTC.